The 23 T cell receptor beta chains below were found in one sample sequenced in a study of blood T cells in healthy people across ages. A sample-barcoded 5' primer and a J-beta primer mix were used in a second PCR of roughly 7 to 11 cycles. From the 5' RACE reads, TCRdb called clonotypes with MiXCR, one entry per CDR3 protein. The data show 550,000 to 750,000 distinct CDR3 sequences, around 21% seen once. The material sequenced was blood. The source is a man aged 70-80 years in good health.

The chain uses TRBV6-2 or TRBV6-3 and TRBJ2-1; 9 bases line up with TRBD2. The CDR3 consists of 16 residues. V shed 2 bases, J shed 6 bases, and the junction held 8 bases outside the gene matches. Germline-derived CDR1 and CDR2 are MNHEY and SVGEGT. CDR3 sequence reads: CASSYEGSGSGNEQFF. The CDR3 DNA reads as TGTGCCAGCAGTTACGAGGGTAGCGGGAGTGGCAATGAGCAGTTCTTC.

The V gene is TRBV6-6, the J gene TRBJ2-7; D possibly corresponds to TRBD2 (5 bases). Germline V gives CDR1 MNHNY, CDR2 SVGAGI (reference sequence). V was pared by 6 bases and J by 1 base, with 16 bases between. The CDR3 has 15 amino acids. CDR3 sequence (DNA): TGTGCCAGCAGAAACACTAGGTGGGGATCCTACGAGCAGTACTTC. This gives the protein CASRNTRWGSYEQYF.

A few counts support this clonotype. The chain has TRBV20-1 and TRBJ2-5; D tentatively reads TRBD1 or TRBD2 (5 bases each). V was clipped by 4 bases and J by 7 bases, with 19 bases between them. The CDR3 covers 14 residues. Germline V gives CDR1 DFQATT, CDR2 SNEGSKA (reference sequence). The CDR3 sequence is CSATYGTPGGTQYF. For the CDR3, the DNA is TGCAGTGCTACATACGGGACCCCCGGAGGGACCCAGTACTTC.

CDR3 bases: TGTGCCAGCAGGGATCACAGGGTGGCTTTCTTT. Translating gives CASRDHRVAFF. This chain connects TRBV25-1 to TRBJ1-1, with D possibly TRBD1 on 6 matching bases. CDR1 and CDR2 (germline): MGHDK, SYGVNS. This CDR3 is 11 amino acids long. Trimming pared 6 bases from V and 11 bases from J, leaving 13 bases between. The whole variable domain, remainder taken from reference TRBV25-1 and TRBJ1-1, is EADIYQTPRYLVIGTGKKITLECSQTMGHDKMYWYQQDPGMELHLIHYSYGVNSTEKGDLSSESTVSRIRTEHFPLTLESARPSHTSQYLCASRDHRVAFFGQGTRLTVV.

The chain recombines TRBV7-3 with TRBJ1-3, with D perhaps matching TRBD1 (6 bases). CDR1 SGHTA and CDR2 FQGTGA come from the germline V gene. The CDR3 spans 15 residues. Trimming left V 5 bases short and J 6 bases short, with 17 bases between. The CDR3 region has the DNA TGTGCCAGCAGCCTTGGGGGGGGCGCATCAAACACCATATATTTT. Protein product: CASSLGGGASNTIYF.

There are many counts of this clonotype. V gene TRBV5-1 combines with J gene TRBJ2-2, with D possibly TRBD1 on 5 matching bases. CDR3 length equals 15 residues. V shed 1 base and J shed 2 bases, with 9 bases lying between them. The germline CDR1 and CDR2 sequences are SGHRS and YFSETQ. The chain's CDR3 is CASSLFGQNTGELFF. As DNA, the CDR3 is TGCGCCAGCAGCTTGTTCGGACAAAACACCGGGGAGCTGTTTTTT.

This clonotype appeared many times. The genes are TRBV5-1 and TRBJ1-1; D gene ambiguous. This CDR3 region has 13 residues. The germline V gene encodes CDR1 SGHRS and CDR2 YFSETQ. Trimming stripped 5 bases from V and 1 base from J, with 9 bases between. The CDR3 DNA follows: TGCGCCAGCAGTAGTAACAAGAACACTGAAGCTTTCTTT. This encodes CASSSNKNTEAFF.

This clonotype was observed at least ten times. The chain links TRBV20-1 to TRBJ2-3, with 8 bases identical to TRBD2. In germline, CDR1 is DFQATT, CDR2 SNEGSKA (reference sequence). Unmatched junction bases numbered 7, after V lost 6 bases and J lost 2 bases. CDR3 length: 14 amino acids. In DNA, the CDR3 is TGCAGTGCAACACTAGCGGCCCACACAGATACGCAGTATTTT. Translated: CSATLAAHTDTQYF.

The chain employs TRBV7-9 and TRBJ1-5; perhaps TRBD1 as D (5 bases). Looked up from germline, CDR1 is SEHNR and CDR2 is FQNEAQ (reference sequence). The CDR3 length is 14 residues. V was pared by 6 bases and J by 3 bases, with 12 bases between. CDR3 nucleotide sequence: TGTGCCAGCAGTGACGGGGGGATCAATCAGCCCCAGCATTTT. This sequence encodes CASSDGGINQPQHF.

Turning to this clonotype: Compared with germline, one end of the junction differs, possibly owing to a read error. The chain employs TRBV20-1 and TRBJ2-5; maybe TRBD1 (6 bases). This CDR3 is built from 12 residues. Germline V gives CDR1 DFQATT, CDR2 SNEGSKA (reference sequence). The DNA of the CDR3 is TGCAGTGCCAGAGACAGGCAAGAGACCCAGTACTTC. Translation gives CSARDRQETQYF.

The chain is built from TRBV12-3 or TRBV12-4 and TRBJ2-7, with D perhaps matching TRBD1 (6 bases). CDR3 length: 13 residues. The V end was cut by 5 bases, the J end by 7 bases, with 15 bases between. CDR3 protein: CASSPGQYGEQYF. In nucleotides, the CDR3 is TGTGCCAGCAGTCCTGGACAGTATGGAGAGCAGTACTTC.

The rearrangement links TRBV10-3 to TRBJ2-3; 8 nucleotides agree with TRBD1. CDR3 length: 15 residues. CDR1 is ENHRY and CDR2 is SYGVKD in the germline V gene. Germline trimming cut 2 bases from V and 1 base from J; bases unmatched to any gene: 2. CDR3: CAISEARGRTDTQYF. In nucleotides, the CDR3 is TGTGCCATCAGTGAGGCCAGGGGGCGCACAGATACGCAGTATTTT.

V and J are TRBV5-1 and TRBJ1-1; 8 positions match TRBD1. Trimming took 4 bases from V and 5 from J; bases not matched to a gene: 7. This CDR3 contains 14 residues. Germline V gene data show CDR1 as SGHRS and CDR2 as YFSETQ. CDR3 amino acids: CASSIQGGDTEAFF. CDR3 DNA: TGCGCCAGCAGCATACAGGGGGGAGATACTGAAGCTTTCTTT.

CDR3 loop: CAISENLEKLFF. CDR3 nucleotide sequence: TGTGCCATCAGTGAGAACCTGGAAAAACTGTTTTTT. The gene calls are TRBV10-3 and TRBJ1-4; no clear D. In germline, CDR1 is ENHRY, CDR2 SYGVKD. Trimming took 2 bases from V and 8 from J, leaving 6 bases between them. This CDR3 is 12 amino acids long.

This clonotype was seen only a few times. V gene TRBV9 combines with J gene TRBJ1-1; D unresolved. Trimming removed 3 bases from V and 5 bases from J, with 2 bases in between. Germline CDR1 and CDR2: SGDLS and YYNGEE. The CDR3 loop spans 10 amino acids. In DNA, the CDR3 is TGTGCCAGCAGCGAGACTGAAGCTTTCTTT. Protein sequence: CASSETEAFF.

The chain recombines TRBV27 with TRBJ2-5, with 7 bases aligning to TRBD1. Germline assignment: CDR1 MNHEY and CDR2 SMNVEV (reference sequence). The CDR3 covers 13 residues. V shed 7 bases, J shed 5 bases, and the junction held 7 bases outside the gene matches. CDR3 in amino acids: CASTKQGQETQYF. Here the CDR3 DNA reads TGTGCCAGCACGAAACAGGGGCAGGAGACCCAGTACTTC.

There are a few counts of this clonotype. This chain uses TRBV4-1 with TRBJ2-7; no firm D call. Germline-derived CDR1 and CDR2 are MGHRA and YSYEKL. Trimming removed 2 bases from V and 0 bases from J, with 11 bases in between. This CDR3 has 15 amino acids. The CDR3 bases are TGCGCCAGCAGCCAATGGTCTGACCACTCCTACGAGCAGTACTTC. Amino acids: CASSQWSDHSYEQYF.

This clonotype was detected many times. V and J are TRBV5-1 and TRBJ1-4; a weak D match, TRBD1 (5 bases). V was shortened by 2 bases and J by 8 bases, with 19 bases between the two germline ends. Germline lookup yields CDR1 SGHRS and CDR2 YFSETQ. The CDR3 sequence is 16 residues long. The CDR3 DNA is TGCGCCAGCAGCTTTGCCGGGACTGCCGGTAAAGAAAAACTGTTTTTT. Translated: CASSFAGTAGKEKLFF.

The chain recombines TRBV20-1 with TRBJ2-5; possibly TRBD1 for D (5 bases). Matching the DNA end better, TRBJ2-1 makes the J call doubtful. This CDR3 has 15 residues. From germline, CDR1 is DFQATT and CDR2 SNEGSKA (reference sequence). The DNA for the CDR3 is TGCAGTGCTATTCGCGAGTCGGACACTCAGGGTGAGCAGTTCTTC. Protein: CSAIRESDTQGEQFF.

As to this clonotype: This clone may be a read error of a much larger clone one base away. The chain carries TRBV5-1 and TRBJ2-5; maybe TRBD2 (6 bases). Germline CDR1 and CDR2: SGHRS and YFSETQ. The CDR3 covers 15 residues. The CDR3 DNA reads TGCGCCAGCAGACAACTGGGACTGGAAAAAGAGACCCAGCACTTC. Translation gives CASRQLGLEKETQHF. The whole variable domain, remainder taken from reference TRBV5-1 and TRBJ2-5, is KAGVTQTPRYLIKTRGQQVTLSCSPISGHRSVSWYQQTPGQGLQFLFEYFSETQRNKGNFPGRFSGRQFSNSRSEMNVSTLELGDSALYLCASRQLGLEKETQHFGPGTRLLVL.

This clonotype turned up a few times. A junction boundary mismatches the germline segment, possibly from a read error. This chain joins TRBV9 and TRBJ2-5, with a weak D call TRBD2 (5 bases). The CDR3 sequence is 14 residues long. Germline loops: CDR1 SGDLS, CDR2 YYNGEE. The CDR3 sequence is CASSVGVQEETQYF. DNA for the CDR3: TGTGCCAGTAGCGTAGGTGTCCAGGAAGAGACCCAGTACTTC.

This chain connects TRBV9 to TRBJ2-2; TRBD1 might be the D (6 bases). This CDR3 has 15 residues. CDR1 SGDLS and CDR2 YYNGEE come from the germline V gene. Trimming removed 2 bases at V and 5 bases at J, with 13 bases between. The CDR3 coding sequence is TGTGCCAGCAGCGTTGATTGGACAGTAACCGGGGAGCTGTTTTTT. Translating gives CASSVDWTVTGELFF.

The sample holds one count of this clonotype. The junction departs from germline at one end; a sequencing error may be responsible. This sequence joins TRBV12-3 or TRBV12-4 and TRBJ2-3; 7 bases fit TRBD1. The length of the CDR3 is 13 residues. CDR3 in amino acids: CASSRQGTDAQYF. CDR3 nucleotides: TGTGCCAGCAGTCGACAGGGCACAGATGCGCAGTATTTT.